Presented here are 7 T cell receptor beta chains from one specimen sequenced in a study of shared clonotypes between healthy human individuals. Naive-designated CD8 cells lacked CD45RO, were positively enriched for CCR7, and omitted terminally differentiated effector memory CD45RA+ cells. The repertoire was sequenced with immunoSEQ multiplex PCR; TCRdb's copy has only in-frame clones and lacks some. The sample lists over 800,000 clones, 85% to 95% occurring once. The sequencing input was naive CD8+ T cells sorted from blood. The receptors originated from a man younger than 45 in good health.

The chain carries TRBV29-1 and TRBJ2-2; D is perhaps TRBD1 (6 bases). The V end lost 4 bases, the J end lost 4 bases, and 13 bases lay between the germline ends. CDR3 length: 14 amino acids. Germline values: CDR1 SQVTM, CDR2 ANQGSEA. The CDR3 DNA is TGCAGCGTTGGTGTAACAGGGATCACCGGGGAGCTGTTTTTT. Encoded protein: CSVGVTGITGELFF.

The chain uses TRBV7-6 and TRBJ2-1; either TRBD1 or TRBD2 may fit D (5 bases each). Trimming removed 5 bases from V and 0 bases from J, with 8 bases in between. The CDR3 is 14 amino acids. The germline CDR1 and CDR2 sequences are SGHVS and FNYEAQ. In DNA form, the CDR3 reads TGTGCCAGCAGCCCAGGGAGCTCCTACAATGAGCAGTTCTTC. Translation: CASSPGSSYNEQFF.

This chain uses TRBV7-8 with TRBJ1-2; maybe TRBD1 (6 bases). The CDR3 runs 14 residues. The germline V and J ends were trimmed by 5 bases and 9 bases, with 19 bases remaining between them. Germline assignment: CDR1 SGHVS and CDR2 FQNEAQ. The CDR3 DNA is TGTGCCAGCAGCGCACAGGGATGGGGAGGTAGCTACACCTTC. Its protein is CASSAQGWGGSYTF.

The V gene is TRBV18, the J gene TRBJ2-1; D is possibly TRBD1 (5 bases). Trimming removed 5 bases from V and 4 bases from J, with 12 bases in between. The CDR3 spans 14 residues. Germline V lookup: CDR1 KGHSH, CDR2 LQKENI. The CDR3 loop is CASSSPDRYNEQFF. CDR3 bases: TGTGCCAGCTCATCGCCCGACAGATACAATGAGCAGTTCTTC.

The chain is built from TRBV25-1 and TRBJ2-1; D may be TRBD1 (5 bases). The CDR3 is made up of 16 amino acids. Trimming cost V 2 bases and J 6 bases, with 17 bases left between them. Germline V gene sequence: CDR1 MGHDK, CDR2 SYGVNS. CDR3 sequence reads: CASSETLVRATNEQFF. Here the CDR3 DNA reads TGTGCCAGCAGTGAAACTCTAGTCAGGGCGACCAATGAGCAGTTCTTC.

The CDR3 sequence is CASSPPSRGIVRGGHTEAFF. CDR3 nucleotides: TGTGCCAGCAGCCCTCCATCGAGGGGTATCGTTAGGGGAGGGCACACTGAAGCTTTCTTT. This rearrangement joins TRBV12-1 to TRBJ1-1. TRBV12-1 is a pseudogene segment. There are 20 residues in the CDR3.

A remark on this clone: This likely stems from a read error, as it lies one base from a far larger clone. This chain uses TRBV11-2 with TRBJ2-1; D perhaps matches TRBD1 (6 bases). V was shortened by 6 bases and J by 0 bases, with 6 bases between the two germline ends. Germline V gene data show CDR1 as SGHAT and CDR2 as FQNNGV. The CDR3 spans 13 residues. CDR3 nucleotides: TGTGCCAGCAGGGACAGCTCCTACAATGAGCAGTTCTTC. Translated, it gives CASRDSSYNEQFF.